Following are 16 T cell receptor beta chains from one sample sequenced in a study of human T cells and chemical hapten exposure. Documented time point: pre-sensitization, week 0. Treatment given: therapeutic diphenylcyclopropenone sensitization with weekly scalp DPC. TCRdb called the RACE reads again in MiXCR, with one record for every CDR3 protein. The table includes about 42,000 distinct CDR3 sequences, under 15% detected once. Sequenced here: whole blood, sampled in connection with sensitization to the hapten diphenylcyclopropenone (DPC). The receptors derive from a woman aged 30 to 39 with alopecia areata. Some clones in this sample may be carry-over from other donors' samples.

In its sample, this clonotype was seen many times. The chain employs TRBV18 and TRBJ1-2; no firm D call. CDR1 is KGHSH and CDR2 is LQKENI in the germline V gene. V gave up 5 bases and J gave up 4 bases, with 14 bases separating them. This CDR3 contains 14 residues. The CDR3 region is CASSSREGGYGYTF. The CDR3 coding sequence is TGTGCCAGCTCATCGAGGGAGGGAGGCTATGGCTACACCTTC.

The V call is TRBV28, the J call TRBJ2-2; D is uncertain. CDR1 is MDHEN, CDR2 SYDVKM, per germline. The CDR3 contains 12 residues. V lost 2 bases to trimming and J lost 6 bases, with 4 bases between them. The CDR3 here is CASSLPAGELFF. The CDR3 DNA reads as TGTGCCAGCAGTTTACCGGCCGGGGAGCTGTTTTTT. Full variable domain (remainder filled in from reference TRBV28 and TRBJ2-2): DVKVTQSSRYLVKRTGEKVFLECVQDMDHENMFWYRQDPGLGLRLIYFSYDVKMKEKGDIPEGYSVSREKKERFSLILESASTNQTSMYLCASSLPAGELFFGEGSRLTVL.

This clonotype turned up a few times. The chain carries TRBV2 and TRBJ2-5; a possible D gene is TRBD2 (6 bases). The CDR3 consists of 14 residues. CDR1 and CDR2 from the germline V gene are SNHLY and FYNNEI. V lost 7 bases, J lost 1 base, and 13 bases lay in between. For the CDR3, the DNA is TGTGCCAGCATCGGGGCGGGGCCCCAAGAGACCCAGTACTTC. The encoded protein is CASIGAGPQETQYF.

This clonotype occurred many times. The rearrangement uses TRBV30 and TRBJ1-5; D gene unclear. This CDR3 is built from 13 residues. The V end was cut by 2 bases, the J end by 6 bases, with 11 bases between. Germline CDR1 GTSNPN, CDR2 SVGIG (reference sequence). The CDR3 DNA reads TGTGCCTGGAGTCTGGGCCGGGGTCAGCCCCAGCATTTT. Its protein product is CAWSLGRGQPQHF.

The chain links TRBV29-1 to TRBJ1-5, with no clear D. Germline V gene sequence: CDR1 SQVTM, CDR2 ANQGSEA. V was pared by 4 bases and J by 2 bases, with 15 bases between. The CDR3 has 15 amino acids. The CDR3 is CSVGEGLLGNQPQHF. Here the CDR3 DNA reads TGCAGCGTTGGAGAAGGGCTTCTGGGCAATCAGCCCCAGCATTTT.

This clonotype showed up many times. The gene calls are TRBV12-3 or TRBV12-4 and TRBJ1-4, with 7 bases identical to TRBD1. The CDR3 has 15 residues. V lost 5 bases, J lost 2 bases, and 5 bases stayed unmatched. The CDR3 DNA follows: TGTGCCAGCAGTCCCAACAGGGGTACTAATGAAAAACTGTTTTTT. This codes for CASSPNRGTNEKLFF.

The V call is TRBV4-3, the J call TRBJ1-1; the match to TRBD1 covers 7 bases. The CDR3 is 16 amino acids. V lost 1 base and J lost 3; bases outside the gene matches: 8. The germline V gene encodes CDR1 LGHNA and CDR2 YSLEER. Here the CDR3 reads CASSQVPGQVHTEAFF. Here the CDR3 DNA reads TGCGCCAGCAGCCAAGTTCCCGGACAGGTCCACACTGAAGCTTTCTTT.

This clonotype was counted many times. The CDR3 nucleotides read TGTGCCAGCAGTTTAAGGGGGTTAAGCACTGAAGCTTTCTTT. It translates to CASSLRGLSTEAFF. The chain recombines TRBV12-3 or TRBV12-4 with TRBJ1-1, with D possibly being TRBD1 (6 bases). V lost 2 bases to trimming and J lost 4 bases, with 11 bases between them. The CDR3 length is 14 residues.

This clonotype appeared many times. This chain connects TRBV18 to TRBJ2-7; no clear D gene. The CDR3 runs to 15 residues. Germline loops: CDR1 KGHSH, CDR2 LQKENI. Trimming took 1 base from V and 6 from J, leaving 16 bases between them. CDR3 sequence (DNA): TGTGCCAGCTCACCACACCCAACACAACCCTCCGAGCAGTACTTC. Protein sequence: CASSPHPTQPSEQYF.

There are many counts of this clonotype. This chain connects TRBV27 to TRBJ2-7; 7 positions match TRBD2. CDR3 length equals 14 residues. V dropped 0 bases and J dropped 3; count of bases not matched to a gene: 2. CDR1 is MNHEY, CDR2 SMNVEV, per germline (reference sequence). The CDR3 bases are TGTGCCAGCAGTTTATCGTGGGGGGGCTACGAGCAGTACTTC. The encoded protein is CASSLSWGGYEQYF.

The rearrangement uses TRBV7-2 and TRBJ2-1; TRBD2 is a possible D gene (5 bases). The CDR3 length is 14 residues. Between the trimmed V and J ends, which lost 1 base and 9 bases, there was a span of 13 bases. Germline V CDR1 and CDR2: SGHTA, FQGNSA. CDR3 protein: CASSLVASLAEQFF. Written as DNA, the CDR3 is TGTGCCAGCAGCTTAGTGGCTAGCCTTGCTGAGCAGTTCTTC.

This clonotype was seen once. A much larger clone lies a single base off, so this may be a read error. J is TRBJ2-3 and V is TRBV27; TRBD2 matches at 13 bases. Germline lookup yields CDR1 MNHEY and CDR2 SMNVEV (reference sequence). CDR3 length equals 17 residues. CDR3 bases: TGTGCCACCAGTTCCCGGACTAGCGGGAGTCTGTCAGATACGCAGTATTTT. Its protein product is CATSSRTSGSLSDTQYF.

This clonotype showed up many times. The chain carries TRBV12-3 or TRBV12-4 and TRBJ1-2, with D perhaps matching TRBD1 (5 bases). The CDR3 is 11 amino acids. Trimming pared 5 bases from V and 7 bases from J, leaving 8 bases between. The CDR3 sequence is CASSTGLGYTF. CDR3 sequence (DNA): TGTGCCAGCAGTACGGGACTTGGCTACACCTTC.

Many counts were recorded for this clonotype. The gene calls are TRBV5-4 and TRBJ1-1, with TRBD1 matching over 8 bases. The CDR3 length is 18 residues. Germline values: CDR1 SGHNT, CDR2 YYREEE (reference sequence). V was pared by 2 bases and J by 0 bases, with 12 bases of the junction left unmatched. The CDR3 protein is CASSFSGQGRVLNTEAFF. Written as DNA, the CDR3 is TGTGCCAGCAGCTTTTCCGGACAGGGAAGGGTTCTGAACACTGAAGCTTTCTTT.

This clonotype was observed many times. The chain uses TRBV7-3 and TRBJ2-3; 9 bases map to TRBD2. Germline V CDR1 and CDR2: SGHTA, FQGTGA. The CDR3 totals 15 residues. Trimming took 6 bases from V and 2 from J; bases not matched to a gene: 6. CDR3 residues: CASRLAGTHTDTQYF. As DNA, the CDR3 is TGTGCCAGCAGACTAGCGGGCACCCACACAGATACGCAGTATTTT. Drawing the rest from reference TRBV7-3 and TRBJ2-3, the complete variable domain is GAGVSQTPSNKVTEKGKYVELRCDPISGHTALYWYRQSLGQGPEFLIYFQGTGAADDSGLPNDRFFAVRPEGSVSTLKIQRTERGDSAVYLCASRLAGTHTDTQYFGPGTRLTVL.

This clonotype was recorded a few times. The chain couples TRBV20-1 to TRBJ2-7; TRBD1 might be the D (5 bases). The germline V gene has CDR1 DFQATT and CDR2 SNEGSKA (reference sequence). The CDR3 sequence is 13 residues long. Between the trimmed V and J ends, which lost 6 bases and 3 bases, there was a span of 15 bases. Written as DNA, the CDR3 is TGCAGTGCCACTGACAGCCTTCACTACGAGCAGTACTTC. This codes for CSATDSLHYEQYF.